One sample yielded the 3 T cell receptor beta chains listed below, sequenced in a study of CD8 T cells in ankylosing spondylitis. TCRdb itself ran the 5' RACE reads through MiXCR, one entry per CDR3 protein. Found here are roughly 150,000 distinct CDR3 sequences, approximately 32% of them singletons; the top ten hold about 6%. The source material was synovial fluid, either unsorted or a sorted T cell fraction (not recorded which). The receptor source for this set is a male donor with ankylosing spondylitis.

This clonotype was counted only a few times. The V and J genes are TRBV7-9 and TRBJ2-7; D is uncertain. Deletions cut 5 bases from V and 4 bases from J, with 9 bases between. Germline values: CDR1 SEHNR, CDR2 FQNEAQ (reference sequence). This CDR3 region has 12 residues. CDR3: CASSQRLYEQYF. The DNA of the CDR3 is TGTGCCAGCAGCCAGAGGCTATACGAGCAGTACTTC.

V and J are TRBV20-1 and TRBJ2-7; no reliable D call. V lost 2 bases and J lost 4, with 15 bases in between. Germline CDR1 is DFQATT and CDR2 is SNEGSKA (reference sequence). This CDR3 has 14 residues. The DNA of the CDR3 is TGCAGTGCTAGACAGGCCGGTAGAGCTTACGAGCAGTACTTC. Translating gives CSARQAGRAYEQYF.

This sequence joins TRBV25-1 and TRBJ1-1; 8 positions match TRBD1. Per the germline V gene, CDR1 is MGHDK and CDR2 is SYGVNS. There are 13 residues in the CDR3. J lost 7 bases, V lost 1 base, and 2 bases had no gene match. The CDR3 region is CASSEWGQVEAFF. Here the CDR3 DNA reads TGTGCCAGCAGTGAATGGGGACAGGTTGAAGCTTTCTTT.